The sequence of this T cell receptor (beta chain) was determined in a study of patients and donors after allogeneic stem cell transplantation. This clonotype appeared many times. Germline lookup yields CDR1 SQVTM and CDR2 ANQGSEA. V lost 5 bases to trimming and J lost 9 bases, with 20 bases between them. The CDR3 has 14 residues. Using its own MiXCR run on the RT-PCR reads, TCRdb lists one record per CDR3 protein. The table lists 410,000 or so distinct CDR3 sequences, 15% to 20% of them singletons. The chain joins TRBV29-1 to TRBJ2-1; D is perhaps TRBD1 (5 bases). Material: blood, either unsorted or a sorted T cell fraction (not recorded which). The receptor was derived from a human donor who was either an allogeneic HSCT recipient or a stem cell or donor lymphocyte infusion donor (not recorded which). It is not recorded whose cells these are; they may come from a transplant donor. CDR3: CSVISGLLAGEQFF. The CDR3 DNA is TGCAGCGTTATATCAGGGCTTTTAGCTGGTGAGCAGTTCTTC.